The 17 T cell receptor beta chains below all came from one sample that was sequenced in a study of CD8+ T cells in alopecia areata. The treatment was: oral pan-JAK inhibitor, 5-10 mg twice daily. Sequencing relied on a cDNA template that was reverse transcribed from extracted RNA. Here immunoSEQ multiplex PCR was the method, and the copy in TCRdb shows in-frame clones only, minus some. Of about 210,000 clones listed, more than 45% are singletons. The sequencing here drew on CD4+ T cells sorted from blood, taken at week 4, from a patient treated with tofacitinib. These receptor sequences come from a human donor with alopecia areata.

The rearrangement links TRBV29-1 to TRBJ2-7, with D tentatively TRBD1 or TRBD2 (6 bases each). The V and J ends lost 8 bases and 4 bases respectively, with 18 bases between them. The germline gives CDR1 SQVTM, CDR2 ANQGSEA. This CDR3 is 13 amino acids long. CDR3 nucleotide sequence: TGCAGCATTGTGAGGGGGGTTGAATACGAGCAGTACTTC. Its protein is CSIVRGVEYEQYF.

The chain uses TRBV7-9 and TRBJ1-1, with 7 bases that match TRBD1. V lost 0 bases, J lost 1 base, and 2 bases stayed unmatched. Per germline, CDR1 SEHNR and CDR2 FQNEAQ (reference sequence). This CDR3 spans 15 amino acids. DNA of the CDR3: TGTGCCAGCAGCTTAGCGGGACAGACGAACACTGAAGCTTTCTTT. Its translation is CASSLAGQTNTEAFF.

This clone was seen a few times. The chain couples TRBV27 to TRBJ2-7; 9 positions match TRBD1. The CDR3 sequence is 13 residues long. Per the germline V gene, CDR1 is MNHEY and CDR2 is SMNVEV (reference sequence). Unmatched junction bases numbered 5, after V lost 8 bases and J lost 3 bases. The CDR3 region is CASSPGQGYEQYF. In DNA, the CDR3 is TGTGCCAGCTCCCCGGGACAGGGCTACGAGCAGTACTTC.

This chain's CDR3 is CSVRDGMNTEAFF. The CDR3 DNA sequence: TGCAGCGTCCGGGACGGAATGAACACTGAAGCTTTCTTT. The V and J genes are TRBV29-1 and TRBJ1-1, with D possibly TRBD1 on 5 matching bases. Germline loops: CDR1 SQVTM, CDR2 ANQGSEA. V lost 6 bases and J 0 bases, leaving 11 bases between the germline ends. The CDR3 consists of 13 residues.

The CDR3 here is CAWSVAGQSSYNSPLHF. In DNA form, the CDR3 reads TGTGCCTGGAGTGTGGCGGGACAGAGCTCCTATAATTCACCCCTCCACTTT. This rearrangement joins TRBV30 to TRBJ1-6; 7 bases are shared with TRBD1. J was trimmed by 0 bases and V by 0 bases; bases with no gene match: 5. The CDR3 loop spans 17 amino acids. Germline CDR1 reads GTSNPN; CDR2 reads SVGIG (reference sequence).

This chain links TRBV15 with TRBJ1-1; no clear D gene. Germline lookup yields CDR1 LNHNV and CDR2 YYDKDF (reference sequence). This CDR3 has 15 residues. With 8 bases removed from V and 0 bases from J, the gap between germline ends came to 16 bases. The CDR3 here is CATGETSPLNTEAFF. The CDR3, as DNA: TGTGCCACCGGTGAGACATCACCATTGAACACTGAAGCTTTCTTT.

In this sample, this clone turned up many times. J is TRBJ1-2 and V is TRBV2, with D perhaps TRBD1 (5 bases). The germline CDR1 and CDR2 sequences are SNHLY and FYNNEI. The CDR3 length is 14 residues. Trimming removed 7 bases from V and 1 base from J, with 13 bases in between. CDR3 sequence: CASTGGAINYGYTF. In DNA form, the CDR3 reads TGTGCCAGCACGGGTGGGGCTATTAACTATGGCTACACCTTC. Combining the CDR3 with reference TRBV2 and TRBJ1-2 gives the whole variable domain EPEVTQTPSHQVTQMGQEVILRCVPISNHLYFYWYRQILGQKVEFLVSFYNNEISEKSEIFDDQFSVERPDGSNFTLKIRSTKLEDSAMYFCASTGGAINYGYTFGSGTRLTVV.

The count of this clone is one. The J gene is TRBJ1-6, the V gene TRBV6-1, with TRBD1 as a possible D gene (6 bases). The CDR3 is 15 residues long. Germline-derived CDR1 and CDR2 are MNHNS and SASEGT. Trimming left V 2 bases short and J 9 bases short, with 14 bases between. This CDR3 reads CASSETGARSSPLHF. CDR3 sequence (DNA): TGTGCCAGCAGTGAAACGGGGGCGCGAAGTTCACCCCTCCACTTT.

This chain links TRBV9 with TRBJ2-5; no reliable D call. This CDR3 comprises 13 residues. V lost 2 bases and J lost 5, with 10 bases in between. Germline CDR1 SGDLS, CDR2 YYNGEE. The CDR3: CASSVVPGETQYF. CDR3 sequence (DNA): TGTGCCAGCAGCGTCGTCCCCGGGGAGACCCAGTACTTC.

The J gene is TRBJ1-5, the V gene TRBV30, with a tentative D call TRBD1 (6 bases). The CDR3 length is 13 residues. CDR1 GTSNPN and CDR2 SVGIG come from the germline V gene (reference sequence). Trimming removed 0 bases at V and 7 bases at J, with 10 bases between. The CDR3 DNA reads TGTGCCTGGAGTGTAACAGGGTGGCAGCCCCAGCATTTT. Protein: CAWSVTGWQPQHF. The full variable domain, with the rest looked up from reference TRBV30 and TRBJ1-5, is SQTIHQWPATLVQPVGSPLSLECTVEGTSNPNLYWYRQAAGRGLQLLFYSVGIGQISSEVPQNLSASRPQDRQFILSSKKLLLSDSGFYLCAWSVTGWQPQHFGDGTRLSIL.

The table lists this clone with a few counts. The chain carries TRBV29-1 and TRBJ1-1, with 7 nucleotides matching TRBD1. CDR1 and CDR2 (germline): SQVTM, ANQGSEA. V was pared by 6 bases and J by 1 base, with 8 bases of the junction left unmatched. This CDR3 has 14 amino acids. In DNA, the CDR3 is TGCAGCGTAGATGATTGGACAGGGAACACTGAAGCTTTCTTT. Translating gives CSVDDWTGNTEAFF.

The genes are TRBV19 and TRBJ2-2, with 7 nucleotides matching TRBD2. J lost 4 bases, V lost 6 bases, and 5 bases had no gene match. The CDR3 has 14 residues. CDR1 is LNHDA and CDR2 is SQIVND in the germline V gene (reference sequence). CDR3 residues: CASSRGLPTGELFF. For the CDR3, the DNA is TGTGCCAGTAGCCGGGGACTACCCACCGGGGAGCTGTTTTTT. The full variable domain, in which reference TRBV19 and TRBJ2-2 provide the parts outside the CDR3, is DGGITQSPKYLFRKEGQNVTLSCEQNLNHDAMYWYRQDPGQGLRLIYYSQIVNDFQKGDIAEGYSVSREKKESFPLTVTSAQKNPTAFYLCASSRGLPTGELFFGEGSRLTVL.

The DNA for the CDR3 is TGTGCCAGCAGTTACTTTCCAAACACCGGGGAGCTGTTTTTT. This codes for CASSYFPNTGELFF. The chain employs TRBV6-5 and TRBJ2-2; D remains unclear. The CDR3 covers 14 residues. Germline assignment: CDR1 MNHEY and CDR2 SVGAGI. The V end lost 1 base, the J end lost 2 bases, and 5 bases lay between the germline ends.

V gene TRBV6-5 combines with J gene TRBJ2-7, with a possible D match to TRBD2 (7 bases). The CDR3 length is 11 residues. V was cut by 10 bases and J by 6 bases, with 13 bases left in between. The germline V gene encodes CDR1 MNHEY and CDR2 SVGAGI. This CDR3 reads CAILGGLEQYF. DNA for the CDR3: TGTGCCATCCTCGGGGGGCTCGAGCAGTACTTC.

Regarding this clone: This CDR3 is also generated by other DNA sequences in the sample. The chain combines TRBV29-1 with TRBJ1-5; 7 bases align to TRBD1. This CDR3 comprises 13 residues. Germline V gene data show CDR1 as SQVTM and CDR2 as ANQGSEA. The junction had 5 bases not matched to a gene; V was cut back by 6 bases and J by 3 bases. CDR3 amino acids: CSVRQGSNQPQHF. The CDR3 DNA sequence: TGCAGCGTCCGACAGGGTTCCAATCAGCCCCAGCATTTT. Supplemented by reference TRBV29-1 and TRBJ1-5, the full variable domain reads SAVISQKPSRDICQRGTSLTIQCQVDSQVTMMFWYRQQPGQSLTLIATANQGSEATYESGFVIDKFPISRPNLTFSTLTVSNMSPEDSSIYLCSVRQGSNQPQHFGDGTRLSIL.

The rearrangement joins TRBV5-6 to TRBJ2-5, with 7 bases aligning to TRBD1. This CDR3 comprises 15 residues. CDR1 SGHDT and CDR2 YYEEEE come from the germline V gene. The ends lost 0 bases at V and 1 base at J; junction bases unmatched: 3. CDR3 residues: CASSLEWTGQETQYF. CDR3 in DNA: TGTGCCAGCAGCTTGGAGTGGACAGGCCAAGAGACCCAGTACTTC.

CDR3 in DNA: TGCGCCAGCAGCCACTCAGACGTGGGAGGTGGCTACACCTTC. It codes for CASSHSDVGGGYTF. The V call is TRBV4-3, the J call TRBJ1-2; D ambiguous. The CDR3 loop spans 14 amino acids. V was trimmed by 3 bases and J by 7 bases, leaving 15 bases between them. Germline V gives CDR1 LGHNA, CDR2 YSLEER.